The 10 T cell receptor beta chains below come from one sample, sequenced in a study of shared clonotypes between healthy human individuals. TCRdb's table, derived via immunoSEQ multiplex PCR, lists solely in-frame clones and lacks some. This sample has 640,000 or so clones, with roughly 78% found just once. The sample comprised memory CD4+ T cells sorted from blood. The subset was: CD45RA-negative fraction. Receptors were obtained from a woman in her twenties or thirties in good health.

V usage is TRBV5-4 and J usage is TRBJ2-1; 8 nucleotides align to TRBD2. Germline CDR1 SGHNT, CDR2 YYREEE (reference sequence). The junction had 10 bases not matched to a gene; V was cut back by 4 bases and J by 4 bases. The CDR3 has 16 residues. The chain's CDR3 is CASSRQKASGYNEQFF. The DNA of the CDR3 is TGTGCCAGCAGCCGTCAGAAGGCTAGCGGGTACAATGAGCAGTTCTTC.

V is TRBV28 and J is TRBJ2-4; 11 positions agree with TRBD1. The CDR3 has 18 amino acids. The J segment lost 0 bases and the V segment lost 5 bases, leaving 9 bases of the junction unmatched. From germline, CDR1 is MDHEN and CDR2 SYDVKM. The CDR3 is CASSIQGQGVLAKNIQYF. DNA of the CDR3: TGTGCCAGCAGTATACAGGGACAGGGGGTATTAGCCAAAAACATTCAGTACTTC.

The chain carries TRBV19 and TRBJ2-3; D remains ambiguous. V gave up 5 bases and J gave up 1 base, with 10 bases separating them. Germline V gene sequence: CDR1 LNHDA, CDR2 SQIVND (reference sequence). The length of the CDR3 is 14 residues. The CDR3 loop reads CASSLGPRTDTQYF. In nucleotides, the CDR3 is TGTGCCAGTAGTCTCGGGCCTCGCACAGATACGCAGTATTTT.

The gene calls are TRBV20-1 and TRBJ2-7, with no clear D. The CDR3 has 11 residues. The germline V gene has CDR1 DFQATT and CDR2 SNEGSKA (reference sequence). The V and J ends lost 2 bases and 3 bases respectively, with 5 bases between them. The CDR3 coding sequence is TGCAGTGCTAGACAGAACTACGAGCAGTACTTC. Its protein is CSARQNYEQYF.

The chain links TRBV19 to TRBJ1-5, with 7 nucleotides matching TRBD1. CDR1 LNHDA and CDR2 SQIVND come from the germline V gene (reference sequence). With V trimmed by 4 bases and J by 4 bases, 4 bases remained unmatched. CDR3 length equals 14 residues. The DNA of the CDR3 is TGTGCCAGTAGTACGACAGGGCCTAATCAGCCCCAGCATTTT. Encoded protein: CASSTTGPNQPQHF.

The chain couples TRBV5-1 to TRBJ2-3; 8 bases are a match to TRBD1. Losses at the gene ends were 2 bases for V and 0 bases for J; bases not matched to a gene: 2. The CDR3 length is 15 residues. Germline assignment: CDR1 SGHRS and CDR2 YFSETQ. CDR3 sequence (DNA): TGCGCCAGCAGCTTCGGACAGGGAAGCACAGATACGCAGTATTTT. It specifies CASSFGQGSTDTQYF.

The chain employs TRBV6-6 and TRBJ2-6; D is uncertain. The CDR3 sequence is 12 residues long. Trimming took 7 bases from V and 1 from J, leaving 2 bases between them. The V gene's germline CDR1 is MNHNY and CDR2 SVGAGI (reference sequence). The CDR3 protein is CASISGANVLTF. Here the CDR3 DNA reads TGTGCCAGCATATCTGGGGCCAACGTCCTGACTTTC.

The chain joins TRBV27 to TRBJ2-1; 8 positions agree with TRBD2. The CDR3 is 16 amino acids. Germline values: CDR1 MNHEY, CDR2 SMNVEV (reference sequence). J was trimmed by 7 bases and V by 7 bases; bases with no gene match: 15. CDR3 residues: CASNRLGVIAGNEQFF. For the CDR3, the DNA is TGTGCCAGCAACCGGCTAGGGGTTATAGCGGGGAATGAGCAGTTCTTC.

The chain recombines TRBV9 with TRBJ2-7; D not resolved. V lost 0 bases and J 2 bases, leaving 9 bases between the germline ends. Germline lookup yields CDR1 SGDLS and CDR2 YYNGEE. The CDR3 is 14 residues long. In DNA, the CDR3 is TGTGCCAGCAGCGTAGTCGGCGAAACCTACGAGCAGTACTTC. It encodes CASSVVGETYEQYF.

This rearrangement joins TRBV6-1 to TRBJ1-3; D is undetermined. CDR3 length equals 13 residues. The germline CDR1 and CDR2 sequences are MNHNS and SASEGT. V lost 4 bases, J lost 4 bases, and 8 bases lay in between. Here the CDR3 reads CASSGAVGNTIYF. The CDR3 bases are TGTGCCAGCAGTGGGGCAGTCGGAAACACCATATATTTT.